This TCR beta chain was sequenced during a study of T cell repertoires in cytomegalovirus infection. Overall study: Well-studied HLA-B-restricted epitopes and recently identified HLA-C-restricted epitopes of CMV were both used in the study. It was the public TCR beta signatures that indicated both CMV infection and matching HLA type.

Each CDR3 protein is one row after TCRdb ran MiXCR on the reads. This table has about 890,000 distinct CDR3 sequences, roughly 31% appearing once. This clonotype appeared a few times. Its specificity is unknown. The CDR3 contains 18 residues. Germline CDR1 is SGHTA and CDR2 is FQGNSA. V trimming: 1 base; J trimming: 5 bases; junction bases outside the gene matches: 13. Study-wide results and caveats: HLA-C-restricted CMV-specific TCR beta clonotypes prevailed in the ex vivo response.

The chain is built from TRBV7-2 and TRBJ2-1; 8 nucleotides line up with TRBD2. The material was cultured CD8+ T cells from PBMCs, obtained from culture after CMV antigen stimulation. The sequence came from a human donor in good health (CMV status not recorded). Some clones in this sample may be carry-over from other donors' samples. For the CDR3, the DNA is TGTGCCAGCAGCTTAGATTCTGTATCACTAGCGGATAACAATGAGCAGTTCTTC. Amino acid sequence: CASSLDSVSLADNNEQFF. The full variable domain, rest sourced from reference TRBV7-2 and TRBJ2-1, is GAGVSQSPSNKVTEKGKDVELRCDPISGHTALYWYRQSLGQGLEFLIYFQGNSAPDKSGLPSDRFSAERTGGSVSTLTIQRTQQEDSAVYLCASSLDSVSLADNNEQFFGPGTRLTVL.